This record covers a single T cell receptor (beta chain). Its antigen is undetermined. The sample is drawn from a study of identical twins. Study-wide results and limits: With beta out-of-frame sequences, excess sharing by twins was weaker. Donors were not followed over many years; analysis was cross-sectional.

Germline V gene sequence: CDR1 DFQATT, CDR2 SNEGSKA (reference sequence). The V and J ends lost 5 bases and 5 bases respectively, with 18 bases between them. The CDR3 contains 14 residues. A universal primer site was created by template switching, with the cDNA bearing unique molecular identifiers. MiXCR, applied by TCRdb to the 5' RACE reads, yields one record per CDR3 protein. The sample lists 350,000 to 600,000 distinct CDR3 sequences; 13% to 15% were seen once. These same data were also listed under a study on yellow fever vaccine responses in identical twins.

The TCR originated in a woman between 18 and 29 years old in good health. Input material: CD4+ T cells sorted from blood. The rearrangement joins TRBV20-1 to TRBJ1-1; TRBD1 might be the D (5 bases). The CDR3 DNA is TGCAGTGCTGAGACTCGGGGGGGGTATACTGAAGCTTTCTTT. Amino acid sequence: CSAETRGGYTEAFF.